In its sample, the clone carrying this TCR beta chain was seen many times. The sample belongs to a study of T cells after yellow fever vaccination. The CDR3 is 13 residues long. V lost 3 bases to trimming and J lost 6 bases, with 11 bases between them. In germline, CDR1 is SGHDT, CDR2 YYEEEE. Conversion of TCR transcripts into cDNA relied on 5'RACE template switching, which added a universal primer site and UMIs. TCRdb processed the 5' RACE reads anew with MiXCR; each CDR3 protein has one entry. The sample carries more than 110,000 distinct CDR3 sequences, less than 8.5% recorded once. The sequence derives from a man aged 25 to 40 who received the YFV17D yellow fever vaccine. The starting material was CD4+ T cells sorted from PBMCs, obtained 10 days after the yellow fever booster vaccination. The V gene is TRBV5-6, the J gene TRBJ2-3; D gene uncertain. CDR3 in amino acids: CASSSNQGDTQYF. CDR3 in DNA: TGTGCCAGCAGCTCCAACCAAGGGGATACGCAGTATTTT.